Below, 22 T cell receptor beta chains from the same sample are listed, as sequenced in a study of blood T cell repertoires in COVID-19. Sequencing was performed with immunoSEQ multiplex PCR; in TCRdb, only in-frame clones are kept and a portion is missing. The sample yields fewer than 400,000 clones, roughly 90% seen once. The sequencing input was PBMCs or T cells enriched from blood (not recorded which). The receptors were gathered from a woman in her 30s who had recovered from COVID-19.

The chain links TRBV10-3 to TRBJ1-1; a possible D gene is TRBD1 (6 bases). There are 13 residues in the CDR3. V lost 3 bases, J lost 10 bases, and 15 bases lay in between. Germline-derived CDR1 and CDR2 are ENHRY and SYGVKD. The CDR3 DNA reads TGTGCCATCAGTGATGTCGGGGGGCAAGGAGCTTTCTTT. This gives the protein CAISDVGGQGAFF.

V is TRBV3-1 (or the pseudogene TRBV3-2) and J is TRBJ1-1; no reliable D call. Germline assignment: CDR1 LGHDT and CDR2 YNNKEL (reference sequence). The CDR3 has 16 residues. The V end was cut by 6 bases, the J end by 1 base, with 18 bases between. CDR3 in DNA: TGTGCCAGCAGTCGTTATCCCGAGGGTGGGAACACTGAAGCTTTCTTT. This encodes CASSRYPEGGNTEAFF.

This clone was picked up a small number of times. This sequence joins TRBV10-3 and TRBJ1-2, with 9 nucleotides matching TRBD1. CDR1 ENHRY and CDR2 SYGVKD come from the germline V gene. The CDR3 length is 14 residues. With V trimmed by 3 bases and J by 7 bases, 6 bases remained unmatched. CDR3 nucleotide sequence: TGTGCCATCAGTGATGGGACAGGGTTGGGTGGCTACACCTTC. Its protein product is CAISDGTGLGGYTF.

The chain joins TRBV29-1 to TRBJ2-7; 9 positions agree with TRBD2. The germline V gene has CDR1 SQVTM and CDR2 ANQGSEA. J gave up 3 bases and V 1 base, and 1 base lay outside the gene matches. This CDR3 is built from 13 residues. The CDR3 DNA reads TGCAGCGTTGAAGTGACTAGCGGCTACGAGCAGTACTTC. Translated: CSVEVTSGYEQYF.

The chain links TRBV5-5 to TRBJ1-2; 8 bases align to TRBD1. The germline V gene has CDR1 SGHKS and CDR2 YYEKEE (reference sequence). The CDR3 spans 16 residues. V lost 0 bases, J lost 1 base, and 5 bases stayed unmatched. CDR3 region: CASSLDAGGINYGYTF. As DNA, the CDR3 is TGTGCCAGCAGCTTGGACGCAGGGGGCATTAACTATGGCTACACCTTC.

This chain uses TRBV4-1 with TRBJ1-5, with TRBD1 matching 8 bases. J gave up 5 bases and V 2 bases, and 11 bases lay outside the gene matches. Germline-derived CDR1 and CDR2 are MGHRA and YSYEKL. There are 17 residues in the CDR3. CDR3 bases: TGCGCCAGCAGCCAACCAGGGGGCGTAAAGGACGATCAGCCCCAGCATTTT. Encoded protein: CASSQPGGVKDDQPQHF.

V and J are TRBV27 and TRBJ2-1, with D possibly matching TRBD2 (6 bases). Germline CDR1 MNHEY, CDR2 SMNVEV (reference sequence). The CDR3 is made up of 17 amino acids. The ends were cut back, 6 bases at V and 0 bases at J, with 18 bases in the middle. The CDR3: CASRRPPASDSYNEQFF. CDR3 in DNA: TGTGCCAGCAGGAGGCCCCCAGCTAGCGACTCCTACAATGAGCAGTTCTTC.

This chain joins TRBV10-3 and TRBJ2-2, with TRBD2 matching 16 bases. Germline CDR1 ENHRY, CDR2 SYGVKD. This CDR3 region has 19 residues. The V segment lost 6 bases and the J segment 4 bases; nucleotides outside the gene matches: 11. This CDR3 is CAISGTSGRARGGTGELFF. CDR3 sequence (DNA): TGTGCCATCAGCGGGACTAGCGGGAGGGCCCGAGGGGGCACCGGGGAGCTGTTTTTT.

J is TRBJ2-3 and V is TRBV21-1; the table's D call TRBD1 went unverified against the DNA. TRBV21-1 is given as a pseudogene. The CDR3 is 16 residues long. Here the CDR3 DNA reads TGTGCCAGCAGCAAAGAAGAAAAGACAGGGGTTGATACGCAGTATTTT. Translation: CASSKEEKTGVDTQYF.

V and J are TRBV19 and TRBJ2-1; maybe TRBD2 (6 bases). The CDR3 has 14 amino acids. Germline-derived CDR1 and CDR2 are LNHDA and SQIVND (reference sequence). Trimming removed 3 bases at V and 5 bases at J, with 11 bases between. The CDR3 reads CASSIAVADNEQFF. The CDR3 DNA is TGTGCCAGTAGTATTGCCGTAGCGGACAATGAGCAGTTCTTC.

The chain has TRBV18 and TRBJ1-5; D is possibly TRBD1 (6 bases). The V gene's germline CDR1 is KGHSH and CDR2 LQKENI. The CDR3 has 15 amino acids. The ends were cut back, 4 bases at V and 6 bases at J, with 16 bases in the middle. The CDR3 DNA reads TGTGCCAGCTCACAAGCAGGGGCGCTGGCTCAGCCCCAGCATTTT. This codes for CASSQAGALAQPQHF. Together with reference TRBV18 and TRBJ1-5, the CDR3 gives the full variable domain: NAGVMQNPRHLVRRRGQEARLRCSPMKGHSHVYWYRQLPEEGLKFMVYLQKENIIDESGMPKERFSAEFPKEGPSILRIQQVVRGDSAAYFCASSQAGALAQPQHFGDGTRLSIL.

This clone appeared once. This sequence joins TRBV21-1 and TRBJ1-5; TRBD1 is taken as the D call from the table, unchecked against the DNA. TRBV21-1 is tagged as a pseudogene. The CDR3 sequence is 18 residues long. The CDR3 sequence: CASSHYPDRPDSNQPQHF. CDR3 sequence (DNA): TGTGCCAGCAGCCACTACCCTGACAGACCCGATAGCAATCAGCCCCAGCATTTT.

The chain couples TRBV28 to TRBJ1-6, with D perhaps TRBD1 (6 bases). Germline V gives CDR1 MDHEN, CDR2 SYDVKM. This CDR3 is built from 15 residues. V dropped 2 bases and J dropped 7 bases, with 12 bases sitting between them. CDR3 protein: CASSLRSTGNSPLHF. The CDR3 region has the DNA TGTGCCAGCAGTTTACGGTCAACAGGGAATTCACCCCTCCACTTT.

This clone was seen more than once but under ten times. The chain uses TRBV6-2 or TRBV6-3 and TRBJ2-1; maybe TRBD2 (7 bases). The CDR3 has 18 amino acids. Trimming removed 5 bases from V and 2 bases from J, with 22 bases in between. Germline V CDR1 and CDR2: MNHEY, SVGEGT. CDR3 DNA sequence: TGTGCCAGCAGTGGGGGGGGGCTAGCGGTAGCACCCTACAATGAGCAGTTCTTC. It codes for CASSGGGLAVAPYNEQFF.

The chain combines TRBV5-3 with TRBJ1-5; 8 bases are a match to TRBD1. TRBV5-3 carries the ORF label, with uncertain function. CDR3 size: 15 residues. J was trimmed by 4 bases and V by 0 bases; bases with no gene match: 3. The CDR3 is CARSLARGQNQPQHF. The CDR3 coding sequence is TGTGCCAGAAGCTTGGCCAGGGGGCAGAATCAGCCCCAGCATTTT.

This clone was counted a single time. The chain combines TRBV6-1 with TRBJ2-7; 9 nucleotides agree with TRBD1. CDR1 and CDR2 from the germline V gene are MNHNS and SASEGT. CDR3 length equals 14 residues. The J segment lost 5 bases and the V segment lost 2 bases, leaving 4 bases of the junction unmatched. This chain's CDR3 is CASSERGQGDEQYF. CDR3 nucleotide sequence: TGTGCCAGCAGTGAAAGGGGACAGGGAGACGAGCAGTACTTC.

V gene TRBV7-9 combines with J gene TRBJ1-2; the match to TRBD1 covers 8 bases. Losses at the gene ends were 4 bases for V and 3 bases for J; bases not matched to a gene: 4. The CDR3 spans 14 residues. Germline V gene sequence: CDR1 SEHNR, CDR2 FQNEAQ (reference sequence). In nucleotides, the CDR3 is TGTGCCAGCAGCTCAGACAGGGGCGACTATGGCTACACCTTC. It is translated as CASSSDRGDYGYTF.

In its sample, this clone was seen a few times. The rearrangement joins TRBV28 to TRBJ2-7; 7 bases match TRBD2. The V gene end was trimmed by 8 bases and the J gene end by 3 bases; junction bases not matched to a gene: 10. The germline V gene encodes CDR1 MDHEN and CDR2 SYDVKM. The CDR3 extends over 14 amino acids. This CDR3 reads CASGRPSGGYEQYF. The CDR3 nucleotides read TGTGCCAGCGGCAGACCTAGCGGAGGCTACGAGCAGTACTTC.

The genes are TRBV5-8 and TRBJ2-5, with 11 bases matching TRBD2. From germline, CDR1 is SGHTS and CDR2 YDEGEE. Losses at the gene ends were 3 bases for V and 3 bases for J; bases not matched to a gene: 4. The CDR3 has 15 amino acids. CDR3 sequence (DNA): TGTGCCAGCAGCTCCGGGACTAGCGGAAAAGAGACCCAGTACTTC. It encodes CASSSGTSGKETQYF.

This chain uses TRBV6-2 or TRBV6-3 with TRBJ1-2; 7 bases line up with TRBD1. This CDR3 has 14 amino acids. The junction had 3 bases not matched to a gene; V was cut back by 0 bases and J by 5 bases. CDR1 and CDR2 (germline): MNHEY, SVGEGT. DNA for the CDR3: TGTGCCAGCAGTTACTCCGGGACAGATTATGGCTACACCTTC. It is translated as CASSYSGTDYGYTF.

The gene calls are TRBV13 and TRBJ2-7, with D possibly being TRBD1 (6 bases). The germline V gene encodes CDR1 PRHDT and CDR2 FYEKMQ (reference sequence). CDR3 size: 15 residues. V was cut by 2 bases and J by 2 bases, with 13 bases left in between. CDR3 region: CASSLYWQGTYEQYF. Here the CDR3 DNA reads TGTGCCAGCAGCTTATATTGGCAGGGGACCTACGAGCAGTACTTC. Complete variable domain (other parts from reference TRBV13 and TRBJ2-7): AAGVIQSPRHLIKEKRETATLKCYPIPRHDTVYWYQQGPGQDPQFLISFYEKMQSDKGSIPDRFSAQQFSDYHSELNMSSLELGDSALYFCASSLYWQGTYEQYFGPGTRLTVT.

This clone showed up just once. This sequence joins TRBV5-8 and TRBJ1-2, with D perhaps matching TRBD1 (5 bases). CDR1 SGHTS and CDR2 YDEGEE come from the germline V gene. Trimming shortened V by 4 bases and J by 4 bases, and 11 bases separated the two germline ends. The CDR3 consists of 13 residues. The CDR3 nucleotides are TGTGCCAGCAGCGAGGACGGGGGCTATGGCTACACCTTC. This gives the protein CASSEDGGYGYTF.